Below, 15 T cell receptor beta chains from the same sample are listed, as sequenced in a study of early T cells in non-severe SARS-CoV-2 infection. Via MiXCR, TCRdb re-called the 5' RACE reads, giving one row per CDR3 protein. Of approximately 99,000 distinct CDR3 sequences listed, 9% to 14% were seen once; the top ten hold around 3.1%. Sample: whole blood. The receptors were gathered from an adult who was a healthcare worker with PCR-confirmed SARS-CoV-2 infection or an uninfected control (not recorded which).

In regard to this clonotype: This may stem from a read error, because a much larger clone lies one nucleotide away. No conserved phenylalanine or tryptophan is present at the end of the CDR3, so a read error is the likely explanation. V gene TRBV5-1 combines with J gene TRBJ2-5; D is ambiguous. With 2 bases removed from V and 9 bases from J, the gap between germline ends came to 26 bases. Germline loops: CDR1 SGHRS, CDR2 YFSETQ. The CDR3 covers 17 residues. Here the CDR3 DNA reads TGCGCCAGCAGCTTCCCGTCGGACCAGCGACCCATGGCGGCCCAGTACTCC. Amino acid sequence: CASSFPSDQRPMAAQYS.

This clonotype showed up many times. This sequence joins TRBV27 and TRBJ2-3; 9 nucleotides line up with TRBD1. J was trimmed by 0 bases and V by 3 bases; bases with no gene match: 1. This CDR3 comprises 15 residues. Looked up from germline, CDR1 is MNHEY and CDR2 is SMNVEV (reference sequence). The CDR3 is CASSLGQGSTDTQYF. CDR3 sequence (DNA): TGTGCCAGCAGTTTGGGACAGGGAAGCACAGATACGCAGTATTTT.

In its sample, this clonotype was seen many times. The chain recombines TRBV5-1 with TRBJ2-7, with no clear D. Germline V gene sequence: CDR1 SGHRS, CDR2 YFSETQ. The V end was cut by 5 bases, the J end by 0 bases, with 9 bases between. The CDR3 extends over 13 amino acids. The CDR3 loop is CASRASSSYEQYF. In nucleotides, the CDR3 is TGCGCCAGCAGGGCATCCAGCTCCTACGAGCAGTACTTC.

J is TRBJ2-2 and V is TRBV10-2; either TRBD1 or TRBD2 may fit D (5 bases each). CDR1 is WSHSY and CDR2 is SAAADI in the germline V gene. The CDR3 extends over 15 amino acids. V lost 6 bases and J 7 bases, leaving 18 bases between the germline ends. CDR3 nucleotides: TGCGCCAGCAGAGACCGGGACGGAAGACACGGGGAGCTGTTTTTT. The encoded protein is CASRDRDGRHGELFF.

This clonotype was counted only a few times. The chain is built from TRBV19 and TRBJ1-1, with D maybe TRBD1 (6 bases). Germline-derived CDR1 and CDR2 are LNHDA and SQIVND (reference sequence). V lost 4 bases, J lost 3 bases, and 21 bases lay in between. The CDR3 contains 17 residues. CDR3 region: CASSSYSTGTLDTEAFF. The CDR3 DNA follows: TGTGCCAGTAGTAGCTATTCAACCGGGACACTCGACACTGAAGCTTTCTTT.

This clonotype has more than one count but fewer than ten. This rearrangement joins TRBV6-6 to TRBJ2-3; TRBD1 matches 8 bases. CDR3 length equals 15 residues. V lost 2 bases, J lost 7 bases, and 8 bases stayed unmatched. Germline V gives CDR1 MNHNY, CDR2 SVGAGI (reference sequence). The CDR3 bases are TGTGCCAGCAGTTACCCGGCCACAGGGGGATATACGCAGTATTTT. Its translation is CASSYPATGGYTQYF.

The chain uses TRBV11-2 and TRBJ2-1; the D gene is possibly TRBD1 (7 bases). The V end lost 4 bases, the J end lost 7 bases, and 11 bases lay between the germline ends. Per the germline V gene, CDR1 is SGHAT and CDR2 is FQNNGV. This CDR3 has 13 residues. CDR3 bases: TGTGCCAGCAGCTGGGACAGCGGGAATGAGCAGTTCTTC. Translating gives CASSWDSGNEQFF.

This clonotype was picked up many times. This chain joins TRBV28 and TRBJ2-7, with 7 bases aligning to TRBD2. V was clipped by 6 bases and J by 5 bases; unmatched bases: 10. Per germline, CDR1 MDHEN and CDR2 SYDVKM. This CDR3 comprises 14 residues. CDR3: CASSPGGPRHEQYF. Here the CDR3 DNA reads TGTGCCAGCAGCCCGGGGGGACCGCGGCACGAGCAGTACTTC.

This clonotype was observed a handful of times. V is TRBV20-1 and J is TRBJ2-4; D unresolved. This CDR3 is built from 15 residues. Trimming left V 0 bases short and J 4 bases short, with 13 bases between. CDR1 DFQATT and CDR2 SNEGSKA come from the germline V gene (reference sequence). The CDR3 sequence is CSARDVRTGKNIQYF. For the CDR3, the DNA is TGCAGTGCTAGAGATGTAAGAACTGGTAAAAACATTCAGTACTTC.

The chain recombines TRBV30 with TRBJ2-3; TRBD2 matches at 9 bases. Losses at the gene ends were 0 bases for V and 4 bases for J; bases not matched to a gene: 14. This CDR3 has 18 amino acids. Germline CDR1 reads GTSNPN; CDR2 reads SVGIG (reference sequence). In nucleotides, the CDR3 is TGTGCCTGGAGTGTCCTTCGTACACCGGGACTAGCCGCAGATACGCAGTATTTT. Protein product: CAWSVLRTPGLAADTQYF.

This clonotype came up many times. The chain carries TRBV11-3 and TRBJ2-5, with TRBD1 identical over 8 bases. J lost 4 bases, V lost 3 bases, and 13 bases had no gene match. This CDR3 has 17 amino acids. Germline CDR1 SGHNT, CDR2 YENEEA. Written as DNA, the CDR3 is TGTGCCAGCAGCTTGGGTCGGACAGGGATGGCTGGAGAGACCCAGTACTTC. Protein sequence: CASSLGRTGMAGETQYF.

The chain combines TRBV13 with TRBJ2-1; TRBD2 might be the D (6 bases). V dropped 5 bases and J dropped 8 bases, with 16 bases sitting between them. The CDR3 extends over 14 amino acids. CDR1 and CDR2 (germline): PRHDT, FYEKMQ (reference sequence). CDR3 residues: CASSRRTIWDEQFF. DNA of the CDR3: TGTGCCAGCAGCCGACGGACTATTTGGGATGAGCAGTTCTTC.

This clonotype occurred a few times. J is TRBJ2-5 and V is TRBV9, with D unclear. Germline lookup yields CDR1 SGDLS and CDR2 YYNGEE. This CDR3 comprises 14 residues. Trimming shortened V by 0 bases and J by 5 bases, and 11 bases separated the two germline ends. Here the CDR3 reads CASSVGVEAETQYF. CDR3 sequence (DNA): TGTGCCAGCAGCGTAGGGGTAGAAGCGGAGACCCAGTACTTC.

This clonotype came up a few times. This CDR3 is CSVETGEGEQFF. CDR3 sequence (DNA): TGCAGCGTGGAAACAGGGGAGGGCGAGCAGTTCTTC. The chain carries TRBV29-1 and TRBJ2-1; D possibly matches TRBD1 or TRBD2 (7 bases each). V lost 6 bases and J 10 bases, leaving 16 bases between the germline ends. Germline CDR1 and CDR2: SQVTM and ANQGSEA. The CDR3 length is 12 residues.

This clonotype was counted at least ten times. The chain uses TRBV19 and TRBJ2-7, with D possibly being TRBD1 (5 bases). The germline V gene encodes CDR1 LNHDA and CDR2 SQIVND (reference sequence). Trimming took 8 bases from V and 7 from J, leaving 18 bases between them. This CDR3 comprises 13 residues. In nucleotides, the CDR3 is TGTGCCAGTGACAGTACCCAGGGTGGGGAGCAGTACTTC. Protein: CASDSTQGGEQYF.